The 26 T cell receptor beta chains below all came from one sample that was sequenced in a study of breast tumors, draining lymph nodes, adjacent tissues. Axillary draining lymph nodes of breast cancer patients supplied the node samples. TCRdb reprocessed the multiplex PCR reads with MiXCR, giving one entry per CDR3 protein. The sample has under 150,000 distinct CDR3 sequences; about 20% are singletons. The sample consisted of axillary lymph node tissue. These receptors were taken from a female donor with breast cancer. Some clones in this sample may be carry-over from other donors' samples.

With respect to this clonotype: A read error may explain this, as a much larger clone is one base away. The CDR3 nucleotides are TGTGCCAGCGGTATCGGGACAGGGGGCGAGACCCAGTACTTC. Encoded protein: CASGIGTGGETQYF. The chain recombines TRBV6-5 with TRBJ2-5; TRBD1 aligns across 12 bases. The CDR3 runs to 14 residues. With V trimmed by 8 bases and J by 5 bases, 6 bases remained unmatched. The V gene's germline CDR1 is MNHEY and CDR2 SVGAGI.

This clonotype was seen a handful of times. Given a much more abundant clone one base away, this may be a read error. Likely a read error: the CDR3 ends without its conserved phenylalanine or tryptophan. The J gene is TRBJ2-7, the V gene TRBV20-1; unclear D gene. V was shortened by 0 bases and J by 0 bases, with 9 bases between the two germline ends. This CDR3 is built from 14 residues. Germline CDR1 is DFQATT and CDR2 is SNEGSKA (reference sequence). In DNA form, the CDR3 reads TGCAGTGCTAGAGAATCGTACCCCTCCTACGAGCAGTACCTC. It encodes CSARESYPSYEQYL.

This clonotype has ten or more counts. V gene TRBV20-1 combines with J gene TRBJ2-1, with D tentatively TRBD2 (5 bases). CDR1 DFQATT and CDR2 SNEGSKA come from the germline V gene (reference sequence). V lost 3 bases, J lost 6 bases, and 12 bases lay in between. The CDR3 has 13 residues. CDR3: CSASETISNEQFF. CDR3 bases: TGCAGTGCTAGTGAGACTATTAGCAATGAGCAGTTCTTC.

Of note for this clonotype: A much larger clone sits a single nucleotide away, making a read error possible. The rearrangement joins TRBV24-1 to TRBJ2-2; D is tentatively TRBD1 or TRBD2 (6 bases each). The CDR3 is made up of 16 amino acids. CDR1 is KGHDR, CDR2 SFDVKD, per germline. CDR3 sequence: CATSDLLGGGTGERFF. The DNA of the CDR3 is TGTGCCACCAGTGACCTGCTCGGGGGCGGCACCGGGGAGCGGTTTTTT.

This clonotype has ten or more counts. The chain carries TRBV12-3 or TRBV12-4 and TRBJ2-5; D possibly corresponds to TRBD2 (5 bases). CDR3 length equals 16 residues. The V end lost 0 bases, the J end lost 4 bases, and 15 bases lay between the germline ends. For the CDR3, the DNA is TGTGCCAGCAGTTTAGCGCGGTTCGTAGAGGGAGAGACCCAGTACTTC. Its translation is CASSLARFVEGETQYF.

Ten or more counts support this clonotype. The chain employs TRBV12-3 or TRBV12-4 and TRBJ2-1; 13 positions agree with TRBD2. The J segment lost 8 bases and the V segment lost 5 bases, leaving 3 bases of the junction unmatched. The CDR3 extends over 14 amino acids. The CDR3, as DNA: TGTGCCAGCAGTACTAGCGGGGGGGCGGATGAGCAGTTCTTC. It yields the protein CASSTSGGADEQFF.

This clonotype has just one count. A single base separates this from a much larger clone, so it may be a read error. The chain joins TRBV5-1 to TRBJ2-3, with D tentatively TRBD1 (6 bases). Germline V gene sequence: CDR1 SGHRS, CDR2 YFSETQ. V lost 7 bases and J 1 base, leaving 10 bases between the germline ends. The CDR3 extends over 13 amino acids. DNA for the CDR3: TGCGCCAGCGGCGCAGGGGGCACAGATACGCAGTATTTT. Protein product: CASGAGGTDTQYF.

This clonotype was seen at least ten times. This sequence joins TRBV20-1 and TRBJ2-3; TRBD2 matches 9 bases. Germline CDR1 DFQATT, CDR2 SNEGSKA (reference sequence). CDR3 length: 17 amino acids. Trimming removed 2 bases from V and 4 bases from J; junction bases left unmatched: 13. The CDR3 bases are TGCAGTGCTAGAAGGGGCGGGGGGGCCGGTCGTCCAGATACGCAGTATTTT. It yields the protein CSARRGGGAGRPDTQYF.

This clonotype was seen at least ten times. This chain uses TRBV4-2 with TRBJ2-1, with 14 bases lining up with TRBD2. Germline CDR1 reads LGHNA; CDR2 reads YNFKEQ. V shed 3 bases and J 12 bases; nucleotides not matched to a gene: 10. The CDR3 contains 16 residues. CDR3 nucleotide sequence: TGTGCCAGCAGCCAGGCCGGGACTAGCGGGAGAGGGTGGCAGTTCTTC. The encoded protein is CASSQAGTSGRGWQFF.

In its sample, this clonotype was seen many times. The chain couples TRBV7-9 to TRBJ2-5; 8 bases align to TRBD1. J was trimmed by 1 base and V by 3 bases; bases with no gene match: 1. The CDR3 is 14 residues long. Per germline, CDR1 SEHNR and CDR2 FQNEAQ (reference sequence). Here the CDR3 reads CASSLTGAQETQYF. Here the CDR3 DNA reads TGTGCCAGCAGCTTGACAGGGGCCCAAGAGACCCAGTACTTC.

This clonotype was seen at least ten times. This chain connects TRBV7-6 to TRBJ2-1; D gene unclear. The CDR3 length is 13 residues. Between the trimmed V and J ends, which lost 4 bases and 8 bases, there was a span of 12 bases. Germline V gene data show CDR1 as SGHVS and CDR2 as FNYEAQ. Here the CDR3 reads CASSSIPVDEQFF. As DNA, the CDR3 is TGTGCCAGCAGCTCGATACCCGTTGATGAGCAGTTCTTC.

This clonotype was detected many times. The chain employs TRBV20-1 and TRBJ2-7, with D possibly being TRBD1 or TRBD2 (5 bases each). The V gene's germline CDR1 is DFQATT and CDR2 SNEGSKA (reference sequence). The ends were cut back, 1 base at V and 2 bases at J, with 12 bases in the middle. The CDR3 runs to 14 residues. The chain's CDR3 is CSARASGRPYEQYF. CDR3 nucleotides: TGCAGTGCTAGAGCCTCGGGACGGCCCTACGAGCAGTACTTC.

This clonotype was observed at least ten times. The rearrangement joins TRBV25-1 to TRBJ2-7; TRBD2 might be the D (6 bases). The germline V and J ends were trimmed by 6 bases and 3 bases, with 18 bases remaining between them. Per germline, CDR1 MGHDK and CDR2 SYGVNS. This CDR3 is 15 amino acids long. The CDR3 nucleotides read TGTGCCAGCAGCGCTCCGGAGGGTCCGGACTACGAGCAGTACTTC. This translates into CASSAPEGPDYEQYF.

This clonotype came up many times. V is TRBV27 and J is TRBJ2-1; D ambiguous. CDR1 MNHEY and CDR2 SMNVEV come from the germline V gene (reference sequence). V lost 3 bases, J lost 5 bases, and 11 bases lay in between. The CDR3 runs 14 residues. CDR3 amino acids: CASSFQSNNNEQFF. The CDR3 DNA is TGTGCCAGCAGTTTCCAGTCTAACAACAATGAGCAGTTCTTC.

This clonotype was counted at least ten times. The chain combines TRBV7-2 with TRBJ2-2; D is unresolved. Trimming took 2 bases from V and 4 from J, leaving 11 bases between them. CDR1 is SGHTA, CDR2 FQGNSA, per germline. The CDR3 length is 15 residues. CDR3 amino acids: CASSLRTSPTGELFF. The CDR3 bases are TGTGCCAGCAGCTTACGGACCTCCCCCACCGGGGAGCTGTTTTTT.

Points on this clonotype: A much larger clone lies a single base off, so this may be a read error. V usage is TRBV4-1 and J usage is TRBJ1-6, with D possibly TRBD1 on 6 matching bases. CDR1 is MGHRA, CDR2 YSYEKL, per germline. This CDR3 region has 16 residues. Here the CDR3 reads CTSSRTGTSGDSPLHF. CDR3 coding DNA: TGTACCAGCAGCCGGACCGGGACATCGGGGGATTCACCCCTCCACTTT.

This clonotype was seen at least ten times. This chain joins TRBV7-9 and TRBJ1-2; 8 nucleotides match TRBD1. This CDR3 is 16 amino acids long. V dropped 6 bases and J dropped 3; count of bases not matched to a gene: 12. From germline, CDR1 is SEHNR and CDR2 FQNEAQ (reference sequence). The DNA of the CDR3 is TGTGCCAGCAGTCAAGTTTCGGACAGGGAGGACTATGGCTACACCTTC. As protein: CASSQVSDREDYGYTF.

This clonotype showed up many times. CDR3 residues: CSARNSGGIETQYF. The CDR3 DNA sequence: TGCAGTGCTAGGAATAGCGGGGGGATTGAGACCCAGTACTTC. V usage is TRBV20-1 and J usage is TRBJ2-5, with TRBD2 matching 10 bases. V shed 3 bases and J 5 bases; nucleotides not matched to a gene: 6. Germline assignment: CDR1 DFQATT and CDR2 SNEGSKA (reference sequence). The CDR3 contains 14 residues.

This clonotype was found many times. The rearrangement uses TRBV12-5 and TRBJ2-1; 7 bases are shared with TRBD2. The V segment lost 3 bases and the J segment 3 bases; nucleotides outside the gene matches: 5. This CDR3 contains 15 residues. CDR1 LGHNT and CDR2 FRNRAP come from the germline V gene. CDR3: CASGFQTSDYNEQFF. The CDR3 region has the DNA TGTGCTAGTGGTTTCCAAACTAGCGACTACAATGAGCAGTTCTTC.

The chain links TRBV3-1 to TRBJ2-5; TRBD2 might be the D (6 bases). Per germline, CDR1 LGHDT and CDR2 YNNKEL (reference sequence). V was cut by 6 bases and J by 4 bases, with 18 bases left in between. The CDR3 totals 15 residues. The DNA for the CDR3 is TGTGCCAGCAGACATCAACTAGCTAAGGGAGAGACCCAGTACTTC. As protein: CASRHQLAKGETQYF.

This clonotype was counted many times. The CDR3 region is CASSLAQGAQPQHF. In DNA form, the CDR3 reads TGTGCCAGCAGCTTAGCTCAGGGGGCCCAGCCCCAGCATTTT. This chain joins TRBV7-2 and TRBJ1-5; 8 bases are a match to TRBD1. The germline V gene has CDR1 SGHTA and CDR2 FQGNSA. The V and J ends lost 0 bases and 7 bases, in that order; junction bases with no gene match: 2. This CDR3 spans 14 amino acids. Looking up the rest from reference TRBV7-2 and TRBJ1-5 gives the full variable domain: GAGVSQSPSNKVTEKGKDVELRCDPISGHTALYWYRQSLGQGLEFLIYFQGNSAPDKSGLPSDRFSAERTGGSVSTLTIQRTQQEDSAVYLCASSLAQGAQPQHFGDGTRLSIL.

As concerns this clonotype: Germline and junction disagree at one end, which may indicate a read error. This sequence joins TRBV6-6 and TRBJ1-4, with 7 bases matching TRBD1. Germline V gene data show CDR1 as MNHNY and CDR2 as SVGAGI (reference sequence). The CDR3 has 16 residues. The CDR3 DNA follows: TGTGCCGGCAGCCGGGACAGTATTTGGACGGGGGAAAAACTGTTTTTT. This translates into CAGSRDSIWTGEKLFF.

This clonotype came up a few times. This chain links TRBV6-2 or TRBV6-3 with TRBJ1-5, with D possibly matching TRBD1 (6 bases). The V end lost 6 bases, the J end lost 0 bases, and 21 bases lay between the germline ends. Per germline, CDR1 MNHEY and CDR2 SVGEGT. CDR3 length: 18 residues. Written as DNA, the CDR3 is TGTGCCAGCAGACCCTCTAGGACAGCGACCTATAGCAATCAGCCCCAGCATTTT. This sequence encodes CASRPSRTATYSNQPQHF.

V and J are TRBV6-5 and TRBJ2-2; 7 nucleotides agree with TRBD2. From germline, CDR1 is MNHEY and CDR2 SVGAGI. V lost 0 bases to trimming and J lost 2 bases; unmatched junction nucleotides: 9. This CDR3 is built from 18 residues. The DNA for the CDR3 is TGTGCCAGCAGTTACTCGGGGGGTAGCGGGCACAACACCGGGGAGCTGTTTTTT. It specifies CASSYSGGSGHNTGELFF.

This clonotype was recorded at least ten times. The V gene is TRBV7-8, the J gene TRBJ2-1, with a weak D call TRBD2 (6 bases). Germline V gives CDR1 SGHVS, CDR2 FQNEAQ. The CDR3 contains 15 residues. V shed 5 bases and J shed 1 base, with 12 bases lying between them. The CDR3: CASSNRESSYNEQFF. CDR3 DNA: TGTGCCAGCAGCAACCGGGAGTCGTCCTACAATGAGCAGTTCTTC.

Many counts were recorded for this clonotype. The rearrangement joins TRBV29-1 to TRBJ2-7, with 11 positions matching TRBD2. Trimming took 0 bases from V and 4 from J; bases not matched to a gene: 8. Germline V CDR1 and CDR2: SQVTM, ANQGSEA. The CDR3 sequence is 16 residues long. Here the CDR3 reads CSVEDFLAGGGYEQYF. DNA of the CDR3: TGCAGCGTTGAAGATTTCCTAGCGGGAGGCGGTTACGAGCAGTACTTC.